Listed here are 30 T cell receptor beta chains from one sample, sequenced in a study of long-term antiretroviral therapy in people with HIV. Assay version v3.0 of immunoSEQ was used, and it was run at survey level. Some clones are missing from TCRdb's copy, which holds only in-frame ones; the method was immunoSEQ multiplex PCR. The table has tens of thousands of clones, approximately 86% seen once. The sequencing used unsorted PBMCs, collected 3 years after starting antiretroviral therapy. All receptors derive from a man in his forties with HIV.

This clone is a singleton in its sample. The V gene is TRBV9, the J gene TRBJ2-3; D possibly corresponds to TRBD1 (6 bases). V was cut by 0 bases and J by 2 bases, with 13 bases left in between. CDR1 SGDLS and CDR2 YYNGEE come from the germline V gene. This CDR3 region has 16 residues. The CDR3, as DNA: TGTGCCAGCAGCGTAGGGGCAGGGGCCTACACAGATACGCAGTATTTT. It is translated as CASSVGAGAYTDTQYF.

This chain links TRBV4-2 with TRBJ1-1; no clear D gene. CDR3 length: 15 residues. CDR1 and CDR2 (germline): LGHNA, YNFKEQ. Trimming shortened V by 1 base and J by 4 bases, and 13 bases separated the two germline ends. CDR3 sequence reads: CASSQVQMVGTEAFF. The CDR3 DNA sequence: TGTGCCAGCAGCCAAGTTCAGATGGTAGGCACTGAAGCTTTCTTT.

CDR3 protein: CASSFGTRASYEQYF. The CDR3 DNA is TGTGCCAGCAGCTTTGGGACCCGGGCCTCCTACGAGCAGTACTTC. The rearrangement uses TRBV7-9 and TRBJ2-7; either TRBD1 or TRBD2 may supply D (5 bases each). CDR3 length: 15 amino acids. Germline CDR1 and CDR2: SEHNR and FQNEAQ (reference sequence). Trimming shortened V by 3 bases and J by 0 bases, and 12 bases separated the two germline ends.

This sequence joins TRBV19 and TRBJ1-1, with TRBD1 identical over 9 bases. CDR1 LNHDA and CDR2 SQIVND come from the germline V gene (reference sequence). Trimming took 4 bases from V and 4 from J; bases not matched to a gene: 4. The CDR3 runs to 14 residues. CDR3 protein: CASSTDRGGTEAFF. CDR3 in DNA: TGTGCCAGTAGTACGGACAGGGGTGGCACTGAAGCTTTCTTT.

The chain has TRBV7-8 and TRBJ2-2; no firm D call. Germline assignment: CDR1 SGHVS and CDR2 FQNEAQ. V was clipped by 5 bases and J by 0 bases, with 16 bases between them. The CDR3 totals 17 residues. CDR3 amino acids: CASSIRQGSTNTGELFF. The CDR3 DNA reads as TGTGCCAGCAGCATTCGGCAAGGATCCACGAACACCGGGGAGCTGTTTTTT.

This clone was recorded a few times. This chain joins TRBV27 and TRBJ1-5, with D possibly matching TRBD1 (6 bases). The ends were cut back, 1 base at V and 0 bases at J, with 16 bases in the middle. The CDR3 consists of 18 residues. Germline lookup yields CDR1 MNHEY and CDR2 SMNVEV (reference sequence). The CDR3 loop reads CASSLFAGDTYSNQPQHF. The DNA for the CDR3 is TGTGCCAGCAGTTTATTTGCCGGGGACACTTATAGCAATCAGCCCCAGCATTTT.

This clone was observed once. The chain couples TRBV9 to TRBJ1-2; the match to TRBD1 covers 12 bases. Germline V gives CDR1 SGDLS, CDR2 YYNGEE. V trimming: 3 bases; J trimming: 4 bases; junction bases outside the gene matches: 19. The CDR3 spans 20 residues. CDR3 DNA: TGTGCCAGCAGCGGACCCACTGGAGAGGGACAGGGGGCGCCCAGCTATGGCTACACCTTC. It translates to CASSGPTGEGQGAPSYGYTF.

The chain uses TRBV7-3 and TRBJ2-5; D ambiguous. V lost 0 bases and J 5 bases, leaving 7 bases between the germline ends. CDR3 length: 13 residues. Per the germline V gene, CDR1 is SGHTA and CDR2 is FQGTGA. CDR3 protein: CASSLTVEETQYF. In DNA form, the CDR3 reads TGTGCCAGCAGCTTAACTGTCGAGGAGACCCAGTACTTC. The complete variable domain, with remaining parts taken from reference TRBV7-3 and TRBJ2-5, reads GAGVSQTPSNKVTEKGKYVELRCDPISGHTALYWYRQSLGQGPEFLIYFQGTGAADDSGLPNDRFFAVRPEGSVSTLKIQRTERGDSAVYLCASSLTVEETQYFGPGTRLLVL.

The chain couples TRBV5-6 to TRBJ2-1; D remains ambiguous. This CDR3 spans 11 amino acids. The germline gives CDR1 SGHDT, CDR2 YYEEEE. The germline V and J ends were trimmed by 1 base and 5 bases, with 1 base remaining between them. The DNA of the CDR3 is TGTGCCAGCAGCTTGCACAATGAGCAGTTCTTC. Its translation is CASSLHNEQFF.

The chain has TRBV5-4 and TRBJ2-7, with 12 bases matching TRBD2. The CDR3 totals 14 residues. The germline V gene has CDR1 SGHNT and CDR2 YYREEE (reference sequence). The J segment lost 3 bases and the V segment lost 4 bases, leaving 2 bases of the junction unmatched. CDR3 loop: CASSQGLAGYEQYF. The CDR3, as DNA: TGTGCCAGCAGCCAGGGACTAGCGGGCTACGAGCAGTACTTC. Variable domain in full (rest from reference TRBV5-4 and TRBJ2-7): ETGVTQSPTHLIKTRGQQVTLRCSSQSGHNTVSWYQQALGQGPQFIFQYYREEENGRGNFPPRFSGLQFPNYSSELNVNALELDDSALYLCASSQGLAGYEQYFGPGTRLTVT.

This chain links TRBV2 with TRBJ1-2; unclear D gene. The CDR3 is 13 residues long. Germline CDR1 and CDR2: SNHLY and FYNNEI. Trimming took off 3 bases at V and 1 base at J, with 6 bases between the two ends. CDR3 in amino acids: CASSESLNYGYTF. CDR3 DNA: TGTGCCAGCAGTGAGTCCCTTAACTATGGCTACACCTTC.

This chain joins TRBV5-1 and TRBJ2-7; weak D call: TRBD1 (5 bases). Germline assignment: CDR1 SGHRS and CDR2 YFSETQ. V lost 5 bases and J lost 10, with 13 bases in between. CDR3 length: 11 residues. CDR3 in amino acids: CASSLKGVQYF. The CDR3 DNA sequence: TGCGCCAGCAGTCTTAAAGGGGTACAGTACTTC.

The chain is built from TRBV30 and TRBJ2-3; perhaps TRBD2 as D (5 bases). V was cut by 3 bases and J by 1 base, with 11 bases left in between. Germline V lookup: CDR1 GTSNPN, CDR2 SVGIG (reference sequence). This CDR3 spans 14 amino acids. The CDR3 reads CAWRGVSGTDTQYF. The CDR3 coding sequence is TGTGCCTGGAGGGGAGTCTCTGGCACAGATACGCAGTATTTT.

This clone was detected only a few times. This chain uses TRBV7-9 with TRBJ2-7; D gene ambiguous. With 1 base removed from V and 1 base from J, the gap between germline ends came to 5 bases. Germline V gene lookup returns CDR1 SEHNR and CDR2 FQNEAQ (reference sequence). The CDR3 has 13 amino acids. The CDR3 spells CASSLDSSYEQYF. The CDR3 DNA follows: TGTGCCAGCAGCTTAGACTCTTCCTACGAGCAGTACTTC.

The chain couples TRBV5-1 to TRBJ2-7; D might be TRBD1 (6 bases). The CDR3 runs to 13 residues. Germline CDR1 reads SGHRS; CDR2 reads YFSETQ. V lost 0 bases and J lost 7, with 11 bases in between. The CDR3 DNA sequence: TGCGCCAGCAGCTTGGACAGGGTAGAGGAGCAGTACTTC. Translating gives CASSLDRVEEQYF.

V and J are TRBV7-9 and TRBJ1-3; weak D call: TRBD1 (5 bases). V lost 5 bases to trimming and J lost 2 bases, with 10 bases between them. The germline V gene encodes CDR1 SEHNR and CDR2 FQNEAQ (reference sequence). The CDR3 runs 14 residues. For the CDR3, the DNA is TGTGCCAGCAGCCGAGACAGTCCTGGAAACACCATATATTTT. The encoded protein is CASSRDSPGNTIYF.

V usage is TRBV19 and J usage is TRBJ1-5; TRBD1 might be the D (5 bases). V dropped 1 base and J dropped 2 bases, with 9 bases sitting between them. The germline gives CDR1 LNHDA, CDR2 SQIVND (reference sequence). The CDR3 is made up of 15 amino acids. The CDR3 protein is CASSIVTGGNQPQHF. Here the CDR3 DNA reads TGTGCCAGTAGTATAGTAACAGGCGGCAATCAGCCCCAGCATTTT.

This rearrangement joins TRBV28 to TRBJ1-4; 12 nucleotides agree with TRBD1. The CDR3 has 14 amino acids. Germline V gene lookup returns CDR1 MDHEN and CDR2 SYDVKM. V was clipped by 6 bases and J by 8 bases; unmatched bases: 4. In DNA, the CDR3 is TGTGCCAGCAGCGGGACAGGGGGCGAGGAAAAACTGTTTTTT. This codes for CASSGTGGEEKLFF.

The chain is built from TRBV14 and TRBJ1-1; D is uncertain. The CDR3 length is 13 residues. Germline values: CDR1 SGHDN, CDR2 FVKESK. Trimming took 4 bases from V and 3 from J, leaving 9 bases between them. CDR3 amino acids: CASSRSSDTEAFF. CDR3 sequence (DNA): TGTGCCAGCAGCCGCAGCTCCGACACTGAAGCTTTCTTT.

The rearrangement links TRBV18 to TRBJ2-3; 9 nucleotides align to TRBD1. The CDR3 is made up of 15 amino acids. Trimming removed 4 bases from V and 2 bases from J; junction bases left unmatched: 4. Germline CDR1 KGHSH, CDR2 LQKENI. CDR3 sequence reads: CASSRDRADTDTQYF. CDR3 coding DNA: TGTGCCAGCTCACGGGACAGGGCAGACACAGATACGCAGTATTTT.

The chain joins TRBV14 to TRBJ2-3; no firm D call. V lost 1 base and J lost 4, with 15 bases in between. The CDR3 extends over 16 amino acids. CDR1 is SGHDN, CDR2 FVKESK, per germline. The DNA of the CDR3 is TGTGCCAGCAGCCAAGCGGAATGGTCCCCCGCAGATACGCAGTATTTT. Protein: CASSQAEWSPADTQYF. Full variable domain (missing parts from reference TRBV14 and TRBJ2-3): EAGVTQFPSHSVIEKGQTVTLRCDPISGHDNLYWYRRVMGKEIKFLLHFVKESKQDESGMPNNRFLAERTGGTYSTLKVQPAELEDSGVYFCASSQAEWSPADTQYFGPGTRLTVL.

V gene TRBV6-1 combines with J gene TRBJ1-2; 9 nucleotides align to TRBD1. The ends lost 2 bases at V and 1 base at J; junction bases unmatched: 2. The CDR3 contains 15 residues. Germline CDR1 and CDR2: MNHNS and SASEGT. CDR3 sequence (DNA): TGTGCCAGCAGTGAACCGGGACAGGGTAACTATGGCTACACCTTC. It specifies CASSEPGQGNYGYTF.

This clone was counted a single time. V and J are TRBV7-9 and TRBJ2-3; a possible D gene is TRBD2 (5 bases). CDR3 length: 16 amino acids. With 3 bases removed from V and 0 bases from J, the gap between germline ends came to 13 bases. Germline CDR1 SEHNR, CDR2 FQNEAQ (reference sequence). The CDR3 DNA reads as TGTGCCAGCAGCTTCCTGACGGGGAGTAGCACAGATACGCAGTATTTT. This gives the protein CASSFLTGSSTDTQYF. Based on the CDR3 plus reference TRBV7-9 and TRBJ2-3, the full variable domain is DTGVSQNPRHKITKRGQNVTFRCDPISEHNRLYWYRQTLGQGPEFLTYFQNEAQLEKSRLLSDRFSAERPKGSFSTLEIQRTEQGDSAMYLCASSFLTGSSTDTQYFGPGTRLTVL.

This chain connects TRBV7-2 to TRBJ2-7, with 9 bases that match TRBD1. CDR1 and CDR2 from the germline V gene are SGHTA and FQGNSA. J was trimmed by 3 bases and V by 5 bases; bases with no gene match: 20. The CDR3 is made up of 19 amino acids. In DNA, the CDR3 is TGTGCCAGCAGCACCCGCGCCGGGACAGGGTTTAGCTTCGGCTACGAGCAGTACTTC. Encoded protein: CASSTRAGTGFSFGYEQYF.

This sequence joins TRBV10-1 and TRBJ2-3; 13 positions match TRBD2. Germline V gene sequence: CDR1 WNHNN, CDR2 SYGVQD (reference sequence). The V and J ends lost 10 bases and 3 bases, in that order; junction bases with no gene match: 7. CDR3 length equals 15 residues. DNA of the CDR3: TGCGCCACGTCCCAACTAGCGGGGGGGACAGATACGCAGTATTTT. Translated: CATSQLAGGTDTQYF.

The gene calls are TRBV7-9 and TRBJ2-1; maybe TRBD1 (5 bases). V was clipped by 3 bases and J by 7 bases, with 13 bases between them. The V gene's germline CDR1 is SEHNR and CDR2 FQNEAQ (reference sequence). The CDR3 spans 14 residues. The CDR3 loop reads CASSFPDRTNEQFF. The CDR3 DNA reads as TGTGCCAGCAGCTTCCCCGACAGAACAAATGAGCAGTTCTTC.

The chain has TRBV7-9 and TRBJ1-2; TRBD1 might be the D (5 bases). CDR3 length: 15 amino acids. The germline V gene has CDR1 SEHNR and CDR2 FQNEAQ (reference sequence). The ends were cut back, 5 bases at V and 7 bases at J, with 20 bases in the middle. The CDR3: CASSGGTPGYGGYTF. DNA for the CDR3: TGTGCCAGCAGCGGAGGGACCCCTGGATACGGTGGCTACACCTTC.

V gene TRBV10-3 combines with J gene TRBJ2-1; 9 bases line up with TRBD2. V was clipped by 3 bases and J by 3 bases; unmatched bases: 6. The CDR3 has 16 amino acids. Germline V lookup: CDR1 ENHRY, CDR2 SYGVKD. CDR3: CAISDGRGGLYNEQFF. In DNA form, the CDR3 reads TGTGCCATCAGTGATGGGCGGGGGGGCCTCTACAATGAGCAGTTCTTC.

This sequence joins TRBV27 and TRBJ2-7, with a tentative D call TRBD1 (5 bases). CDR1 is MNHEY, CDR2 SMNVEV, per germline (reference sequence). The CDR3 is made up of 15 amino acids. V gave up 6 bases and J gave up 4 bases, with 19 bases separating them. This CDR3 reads CASSPTGNLGYEQYF. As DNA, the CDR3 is TGTGCCAGCAGCCCAACAGGCAACTTGGGTTACGAGCAGTACTTC.

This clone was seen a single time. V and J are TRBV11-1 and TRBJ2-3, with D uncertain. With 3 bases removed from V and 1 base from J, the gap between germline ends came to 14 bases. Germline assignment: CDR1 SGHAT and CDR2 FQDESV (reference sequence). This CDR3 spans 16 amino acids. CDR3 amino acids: CASSLLWPTGTDTQYF. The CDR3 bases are TGTGCCAGCAGCTTGTTATGGCCTACTGGCACAGATACGCAGTATTTT.